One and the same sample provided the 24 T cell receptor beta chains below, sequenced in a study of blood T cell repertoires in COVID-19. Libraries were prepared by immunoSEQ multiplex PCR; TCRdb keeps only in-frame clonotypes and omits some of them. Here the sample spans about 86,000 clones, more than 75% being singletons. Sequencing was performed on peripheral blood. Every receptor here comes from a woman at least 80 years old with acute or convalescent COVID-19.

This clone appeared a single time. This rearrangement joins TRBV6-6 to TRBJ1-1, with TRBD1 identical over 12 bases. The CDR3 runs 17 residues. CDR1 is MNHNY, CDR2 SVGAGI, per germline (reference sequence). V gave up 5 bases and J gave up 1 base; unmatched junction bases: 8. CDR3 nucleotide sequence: TGTGCCAGCAGTCAAAAGGGACAGGGGGCTTCGAACACTGAAGCTTTCTTT. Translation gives CASSQKGQGASNTEAFF.

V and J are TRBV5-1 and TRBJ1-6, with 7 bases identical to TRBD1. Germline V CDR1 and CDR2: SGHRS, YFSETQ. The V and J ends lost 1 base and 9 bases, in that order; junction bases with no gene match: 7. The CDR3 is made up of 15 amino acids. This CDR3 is CASSLNSGGSSPLHF. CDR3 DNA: TGCGCCAGCAGCTTGAATTCAGGGGGTAGTTCACCCCTCCACTTT.

The CDR3, as DNA: TGTGCCAGCAGTGTTCGGGGGGGATTAGAGACCCAGTACTTC. Its protein is CASSVRGGLETQYF. This chain links TRBV2 with TRBJ2-5, with 8 bases lining up with TRBD2. Germline V CDR1 and CDR2: SNHLY, FYNNEI. The CDR3 totals 14 residues. Trimming at V came to 4 bases and at J to 4 bases, leaving 5 bases not matched to a gene.

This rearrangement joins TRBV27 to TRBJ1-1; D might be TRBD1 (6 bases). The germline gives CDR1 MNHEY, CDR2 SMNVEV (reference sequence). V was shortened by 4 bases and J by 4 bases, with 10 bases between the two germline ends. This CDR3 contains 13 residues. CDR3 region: CASSYTGTTEAFF. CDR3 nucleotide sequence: TGTGCCAGCAGTTATACAGGGACCACTGAAGCTTTCTTT.

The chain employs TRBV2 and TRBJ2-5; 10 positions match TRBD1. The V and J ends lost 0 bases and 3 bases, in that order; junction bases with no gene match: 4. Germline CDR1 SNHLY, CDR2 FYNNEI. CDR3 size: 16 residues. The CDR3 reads CASSEAHGTGEETQYF. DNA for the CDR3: TGTGCCAGCAGTGAAGCCCACGGGACAGGGGAAGAGACCCAGTACTTC.

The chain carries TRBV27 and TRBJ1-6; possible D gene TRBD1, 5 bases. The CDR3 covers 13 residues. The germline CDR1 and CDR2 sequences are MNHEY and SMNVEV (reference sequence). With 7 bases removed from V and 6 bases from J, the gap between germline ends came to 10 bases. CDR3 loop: CASMAGRNSPLHF. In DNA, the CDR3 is TGTGCCAGCATGGCGGGGCGTAATTCACCCCTCCACTTT.

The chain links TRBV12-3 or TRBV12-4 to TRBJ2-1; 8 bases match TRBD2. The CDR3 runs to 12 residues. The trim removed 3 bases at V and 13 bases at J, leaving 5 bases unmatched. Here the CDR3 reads CASSFQRGPQFF. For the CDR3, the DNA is TGTGCCAGCAGTTTTCAGCGGGGGCCACAGTTCTTC.

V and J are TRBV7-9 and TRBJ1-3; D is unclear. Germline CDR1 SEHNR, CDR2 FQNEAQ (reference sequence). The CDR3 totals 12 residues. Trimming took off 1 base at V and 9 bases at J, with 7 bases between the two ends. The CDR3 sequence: CASSLDWSTIYF. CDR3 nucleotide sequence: TGTGCCAGCAGCTTAGATTGGAGCACCATATATTTT.

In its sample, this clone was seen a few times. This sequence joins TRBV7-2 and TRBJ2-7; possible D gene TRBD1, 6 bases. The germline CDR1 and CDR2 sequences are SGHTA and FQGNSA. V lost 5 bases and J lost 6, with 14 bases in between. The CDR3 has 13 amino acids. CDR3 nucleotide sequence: TGTGCCAGCAGCATAGGGGCAGGGGTCGAGCAGTACTTC. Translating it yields CASSIGAGVEQYF.

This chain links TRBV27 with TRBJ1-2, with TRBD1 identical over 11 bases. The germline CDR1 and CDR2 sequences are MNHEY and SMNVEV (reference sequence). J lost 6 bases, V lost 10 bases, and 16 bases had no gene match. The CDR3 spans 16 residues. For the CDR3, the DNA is TGTGCCATCCCCTCCTCCGGGACAGGGGGAACTAATGGCTACACCTTC. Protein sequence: CAIPSSGTGGTNGYTF.

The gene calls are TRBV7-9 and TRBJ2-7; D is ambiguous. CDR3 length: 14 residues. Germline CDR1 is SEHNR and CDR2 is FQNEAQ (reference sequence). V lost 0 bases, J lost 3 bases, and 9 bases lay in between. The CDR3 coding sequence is TGTGCCAGCAGCTTAGCACCCCCAGTCTACGAGCAGTACTTC. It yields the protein CASSLAPPVYEQYF.

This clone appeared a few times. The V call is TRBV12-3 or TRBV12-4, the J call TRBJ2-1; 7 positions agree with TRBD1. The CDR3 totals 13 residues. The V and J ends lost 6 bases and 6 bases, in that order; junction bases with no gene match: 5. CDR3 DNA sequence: TGTGCCAGCAGAACCCGGGACAGCAATGAGCAGTTCTTC. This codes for CASRTRDSNEQFF.

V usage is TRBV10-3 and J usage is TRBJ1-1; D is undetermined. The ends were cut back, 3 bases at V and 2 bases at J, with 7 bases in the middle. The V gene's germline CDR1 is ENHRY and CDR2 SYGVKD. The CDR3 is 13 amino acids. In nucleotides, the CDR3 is TGTGCCATCAGTGATACGACTAACACTGAAGCTTTCTTT. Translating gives CAISDTTNTEAFF.

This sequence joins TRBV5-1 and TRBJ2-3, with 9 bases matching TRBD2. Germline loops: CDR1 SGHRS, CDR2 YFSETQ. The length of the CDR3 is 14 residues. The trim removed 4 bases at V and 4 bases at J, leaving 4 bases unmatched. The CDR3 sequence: CASSPGTSSDTQYF. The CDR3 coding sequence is TGCGCCAGCAGCCCCGGGACTAGCTCAGATACGCAGTATTTT.

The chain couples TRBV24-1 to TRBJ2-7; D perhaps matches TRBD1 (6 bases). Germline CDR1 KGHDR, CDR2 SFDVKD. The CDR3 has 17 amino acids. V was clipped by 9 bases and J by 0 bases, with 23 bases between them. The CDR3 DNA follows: TGTGCCACCCCAGGTCTCCTCCAGGGGCCCCTCTCCTACGAGCAGTACTTC. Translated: CATPGLLQGPLSYEQYF.

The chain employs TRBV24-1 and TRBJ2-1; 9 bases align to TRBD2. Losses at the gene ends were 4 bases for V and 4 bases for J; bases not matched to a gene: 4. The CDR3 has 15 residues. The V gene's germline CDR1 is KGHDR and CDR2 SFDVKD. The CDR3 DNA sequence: TGTGCCACCAGTGAGGCTAGCGGGGAGTACAATGAGCAGTTCTTC. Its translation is CATSEASGEYNEQFF.

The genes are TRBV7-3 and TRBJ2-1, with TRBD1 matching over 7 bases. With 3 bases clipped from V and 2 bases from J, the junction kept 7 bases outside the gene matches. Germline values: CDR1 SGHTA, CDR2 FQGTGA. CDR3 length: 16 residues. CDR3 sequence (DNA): TGTGCCAGCAGCTTGTCTGGGCAGGGGGCCTACAATGAGCAGTTCTTC. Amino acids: CASSLSGQGAYNEQFF.

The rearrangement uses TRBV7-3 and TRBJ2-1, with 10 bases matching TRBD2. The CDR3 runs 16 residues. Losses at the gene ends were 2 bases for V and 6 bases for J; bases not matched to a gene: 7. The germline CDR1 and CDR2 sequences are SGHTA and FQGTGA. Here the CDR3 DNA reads TGTGCCAGCAGCTTAGGGGCTAGCGGGGGCCCCAATGAGCAGTTCTTC. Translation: CASSLGASGGPNEQFF. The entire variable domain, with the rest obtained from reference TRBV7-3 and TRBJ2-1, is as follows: GAGVSQTPSNKVTEKGKYVELRCDPISGHTALYWYRQSLGQGPEFLIYFQGTGAADDSGLPNDRFFAVRPEGSVSTLKIQRTERGDSAVYLCASSLGASGGPNEQFFGPGTRLTVL.

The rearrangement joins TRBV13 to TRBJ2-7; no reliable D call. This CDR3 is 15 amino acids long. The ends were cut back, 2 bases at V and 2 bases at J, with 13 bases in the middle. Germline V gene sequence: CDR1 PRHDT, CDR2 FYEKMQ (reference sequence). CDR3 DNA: TGTGCCAGCAGCTTAATGGCAGGTGCTACCTACGAGCAGTACTTC. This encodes CASSLMAGATYEQYF.

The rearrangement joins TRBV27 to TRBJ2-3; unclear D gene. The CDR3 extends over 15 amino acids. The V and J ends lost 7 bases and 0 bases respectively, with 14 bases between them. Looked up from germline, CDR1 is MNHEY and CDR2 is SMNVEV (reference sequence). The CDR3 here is CASMVRQASTDTQYF. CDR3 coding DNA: TGTGCCAGCATGGTTCGACAAGCTAGCACAGATACGCAGTATTTT.

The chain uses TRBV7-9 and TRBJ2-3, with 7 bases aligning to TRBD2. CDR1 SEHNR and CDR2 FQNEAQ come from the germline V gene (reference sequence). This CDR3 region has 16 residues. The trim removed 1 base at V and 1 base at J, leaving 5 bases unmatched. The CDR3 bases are TGTGCCAGCAGCTTAGGTCGAAGCGGGGGCACAGATACGCAGTATTTT. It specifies CASSLGRSGGTDTQYF.

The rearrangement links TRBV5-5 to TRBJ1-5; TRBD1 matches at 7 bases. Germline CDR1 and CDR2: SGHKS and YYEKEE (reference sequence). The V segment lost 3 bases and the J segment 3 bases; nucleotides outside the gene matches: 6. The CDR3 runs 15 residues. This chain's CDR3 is CASSSTGQANQPQHF. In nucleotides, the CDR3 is TGTGCCAGCAGCTCGACAGGACAGGCCAATCAGCCCCAGCATTTT. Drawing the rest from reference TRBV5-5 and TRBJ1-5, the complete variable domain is DAGVTQSPTHLIKTRGQQVTLRCSPISGHKSVSWYQQVLGQGPQFIFQYYEKEERGRGNFPDRFSARQFPNYSSELNVNALLLGDSALYLCASSSTGQANQPQHFGDGTRLSIL.

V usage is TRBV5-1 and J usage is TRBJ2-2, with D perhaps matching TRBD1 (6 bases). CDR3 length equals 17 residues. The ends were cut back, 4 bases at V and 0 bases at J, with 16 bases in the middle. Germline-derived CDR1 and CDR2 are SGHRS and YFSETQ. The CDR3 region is CASSAEPTGANTGELFF. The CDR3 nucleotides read TGCGCCAGCAGCGCCGAACCGACAGGCGCGAACACCGGGGAGCTGTTTTTT.

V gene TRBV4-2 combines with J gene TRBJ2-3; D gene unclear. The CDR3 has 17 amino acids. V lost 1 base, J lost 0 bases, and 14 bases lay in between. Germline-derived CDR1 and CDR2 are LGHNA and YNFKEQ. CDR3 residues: CASSQVSTTLSTDTQYF. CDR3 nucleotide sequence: TGTGCCAGCAGCCAAGTGAGTACTACCCTGAGCACAGATACGCAGTATTTT.